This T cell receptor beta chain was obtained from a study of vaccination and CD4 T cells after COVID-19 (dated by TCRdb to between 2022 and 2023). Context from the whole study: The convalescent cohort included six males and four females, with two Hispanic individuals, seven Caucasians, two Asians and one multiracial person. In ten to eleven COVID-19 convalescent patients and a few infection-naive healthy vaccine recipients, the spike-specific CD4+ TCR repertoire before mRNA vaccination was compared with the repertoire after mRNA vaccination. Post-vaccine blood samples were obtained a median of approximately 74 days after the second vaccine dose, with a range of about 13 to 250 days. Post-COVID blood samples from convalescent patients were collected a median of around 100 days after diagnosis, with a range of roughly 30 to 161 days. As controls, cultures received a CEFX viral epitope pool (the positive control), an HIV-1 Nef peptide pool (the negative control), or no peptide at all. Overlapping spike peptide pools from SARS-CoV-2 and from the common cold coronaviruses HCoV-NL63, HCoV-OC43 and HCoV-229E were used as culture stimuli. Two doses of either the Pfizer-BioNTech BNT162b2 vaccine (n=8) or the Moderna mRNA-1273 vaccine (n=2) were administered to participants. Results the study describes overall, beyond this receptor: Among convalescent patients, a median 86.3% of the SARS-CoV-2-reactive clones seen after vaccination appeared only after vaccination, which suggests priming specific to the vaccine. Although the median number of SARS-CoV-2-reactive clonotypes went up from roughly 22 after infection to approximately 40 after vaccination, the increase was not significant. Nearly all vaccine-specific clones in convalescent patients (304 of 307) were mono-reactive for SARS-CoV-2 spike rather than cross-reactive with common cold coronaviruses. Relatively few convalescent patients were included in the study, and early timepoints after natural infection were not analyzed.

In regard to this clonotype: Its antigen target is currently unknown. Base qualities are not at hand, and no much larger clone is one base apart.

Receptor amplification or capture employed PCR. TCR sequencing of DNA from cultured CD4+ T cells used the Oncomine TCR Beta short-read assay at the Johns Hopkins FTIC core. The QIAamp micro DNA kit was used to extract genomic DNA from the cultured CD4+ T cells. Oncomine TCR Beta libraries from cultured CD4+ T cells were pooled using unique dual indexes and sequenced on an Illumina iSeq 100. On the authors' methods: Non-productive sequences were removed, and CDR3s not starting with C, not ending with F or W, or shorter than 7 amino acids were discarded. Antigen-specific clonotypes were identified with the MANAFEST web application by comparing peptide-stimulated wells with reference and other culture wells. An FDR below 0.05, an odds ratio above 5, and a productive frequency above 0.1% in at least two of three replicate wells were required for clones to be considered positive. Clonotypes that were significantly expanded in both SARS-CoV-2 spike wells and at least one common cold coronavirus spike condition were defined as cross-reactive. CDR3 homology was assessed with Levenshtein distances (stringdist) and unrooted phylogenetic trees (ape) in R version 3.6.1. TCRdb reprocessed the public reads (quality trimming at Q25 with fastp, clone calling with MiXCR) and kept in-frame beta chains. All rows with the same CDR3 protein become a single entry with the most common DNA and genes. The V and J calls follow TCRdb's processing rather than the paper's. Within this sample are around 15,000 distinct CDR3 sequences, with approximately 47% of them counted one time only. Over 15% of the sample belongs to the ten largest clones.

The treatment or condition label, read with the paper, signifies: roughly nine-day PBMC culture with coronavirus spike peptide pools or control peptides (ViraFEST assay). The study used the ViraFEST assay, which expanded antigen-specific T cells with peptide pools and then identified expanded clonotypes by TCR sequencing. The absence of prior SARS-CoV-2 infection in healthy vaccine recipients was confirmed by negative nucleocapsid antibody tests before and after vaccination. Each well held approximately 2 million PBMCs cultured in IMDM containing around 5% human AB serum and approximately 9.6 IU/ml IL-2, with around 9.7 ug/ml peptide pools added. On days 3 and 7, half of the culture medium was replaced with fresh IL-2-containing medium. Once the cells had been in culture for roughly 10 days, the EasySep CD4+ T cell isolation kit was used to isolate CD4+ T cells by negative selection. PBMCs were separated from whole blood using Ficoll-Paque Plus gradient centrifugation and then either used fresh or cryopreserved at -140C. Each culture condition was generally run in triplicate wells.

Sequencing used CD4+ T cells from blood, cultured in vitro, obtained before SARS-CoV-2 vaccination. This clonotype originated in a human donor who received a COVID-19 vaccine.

The CDR3 reads CATSDSETQYF. The nucleotide sequence reads as follows: TGTGCCACCAGTGATTCCGAGACCCAGTACTTC. In this chain, TRBV24-1 is recombined with TRBJ2-5; the D gene identity is not certain. From a lookup of the germline V gene, CDR1 and CDR2 are KGHDR and SFDVKD. Trimming at the junction amounts to 2 bases on V and 5 bases on J, and the germline ends lie 2 bases apart. Including the terminal cysteine and phenylalanine, the CDR3 comprises 11 residues. The read is trimmed to its CDR3 DNA, 33 bases read in frame from base 1.